What follows are 11 T cell receptor beta chains derived from one specimen sequenced in a study of human T cells and chemical hapten exposure. Time point specified: pre-sensitization, week 0. The treatment is: therapeutic diphenylcyclopropenone sensitization with weekly scalp DPC. TCRdb recomputed calls from the RACE reads with MiXCR, one row per CDR3 protein. The profile shows 180,000 or so distinct CDR3 sequences, around 30% of them singletons. Source: whole blood, taken in connection with sensitization to the hapten diphenylcyclopropenone (DPC). The origin of the receptors is a woman aged 30 to 39 with alopecia areata. Some clones in this sample may be carry-over from other donors' samples.

The sample holds one count of this clonotype. This chain joins TRBV6-5 and TRBJ1-1, with 7 bases matching TRBD1. This CDR3 has 13 residues. J was trimmed by 7 bases and V by 1 base; bases with no gene match: 3. Germline assignment: CDR1 MNHEY and CDR2 SVGAGI. CDR3 sequence: CASSYLQGNEAFF. CDR3 DNA: TGTGCCAGCAGTTACTTACAGGGGAATGAAGCTTTCTTT.

This rearrangement joins TRBV7-2 to TRBJ2-1; TRBD2 matches 10 bases. The CDR3 length is 13 residues. V dropped 5 bases and J dropped 7; count of bases not matched to a gene: 2. Germline V lookup: CDR1 SGHTA, CDR2 FQGNSA. CDR3 residues: CASSLLAGNEQFF. The CDR3 coding sequence is TGTGCCAGCAGCCTACTAGCGGGGAATGAGCAGTTCTTC.

The CDR3 nucleotides are TGTGCCAGCGGAATCCCCGGGGAAAACTATGGCTACACCTTC. This sequence encodes CASGIPGENYGYTF. V gene TRBV28 combines with J gene TRBJ1-2; D not certain. V was pared by 8 bases and J by 2 bases, with 15 bases between. Germline V CDR1 and CDR2: MDHEN, SYDVKM. The CDR3 is 14 residues long.

The chain has TRBV16 and TRBJ1-1; D is undetermined. Trimming removed 0 bases from V and 11 bases from J, with 10 bases in between. Germline V gives CDR1 KGHSY, CDR2 FQNENV. The CDR3 sequence is 12 residues long. CDR3 in DNA: TGTGCCAGCAGCCAATCTAGTCGGGAGGCTTTCTTT. Translated: CASSQSSREAFF.

The genes are TRBV4-2 and TRBJ1-5, with a weak D call TRBD1 (5 bases). The CDR3 has 16 residues. CDR1 and CDR2 (germline): LGHNA, YNFKEQ. The V end lost 0 bases, the J end lost 2 bases, and 11 bases lay between the germline ends. The CDR3 DNA follows: TGTGCCAGCAGCCAAGATAATAGAGGGGGCAATCAGCCCCAGCATTTT. Protein product: CASSQDNRGGNQPQHF.

This clonotype has just one count. The chain employs TRBV4-3 and TRBJ1-3; D is ambiguous. In germline, CDR1 is LGHNA, CDR2 YSLEER. Trimming stripped 0 bases from V and 2 bases from J, with 11 bases between. The CDR3 extends over 16 amino acids. The CDR3 here is CASSQDWRVAGNTIYF. CDR3 DNA: TGCGCCAGCAGCCAAGATTGGAGGGTTGCTGGAAACACCATATATTTT.

J is TRBJ2-1 and V is TRBV18; 9 bases line up with TRBD2. CDR3 length: 16 amino acids. Germline-derived CDR1 and CDR2 are KGHSH and LQKENI. Trimming removed 2 bases from V and 0 bases from J; junction bases left unmatched: 2. CDR3 sequence: CASSPRLAVSYNEQFF. DNA for the CDR3: TGTGCCAGCTCACCAAGACTAGCGGTCTCCTACAATGAGCAGTTCTTC.

The chain is built from TRBV5-6 and TRBJ1-4; D is uncertain. This CDR3 is built from 16 residues. CDR1 and CDR2 (germline): SGHDT, YYEEEE. Trimming cost V 2 bases and J 8 bases, with 19 bases left between them. CDR3: CASSLPDGSRREKLFF. The CDR3 bases are TGTGCCAGCAGCTTACCGGACGGATCCCGGAGAGAAAAACTGTTTTTT.

The table lists this clonotype with a few counts. J is TRBJ2-1 and V is TRBV12-3 or TRBV12-4; D is undetermined. The CDR3 has 14 amino acids. The V end lost 3 bases, the J end lost 2 bases, and 8 bases lay between the germline ends. CDR3 in DNA: TGTGCCAGCAGTTTCCGAACTACCTACAATGAGCAGTTCTTC. Residues: CASSFRTTYNEQFF.

V and J are TRBV20-1 and TRBJ1-1, with TRBD1 identical over 8 bases. CDR3 length: 13 residues. V lost 5 bases to trimming and J lost 6 bases; unmatched junction nucleotides: 8. Germline V lookup: CDR1 DFQATT, CDR2 SNEGSKA (reference sequence). CDR3 in DNA: TGCAGTGCTTCGGGACAGGTGGATGCTGAAGCTTTCTTT. Residues: CSASGQVDAEAFF.

In its sample, this clonotype was seen a few times. The J gene is TRBJ2-5, the V gene TRBV20-1, with 7 bases identical to TRBD1. CDR1 is DFQATT and CDR2 is SNEGSKA in the germline V gene (reference sequence). CDR3 length: 14 amino acids. Germline trimming cut 7 bases from V and 0 bases from J; bases unmatched to any gene: 8. The CDR3 coding sequence is TGCAGTGGCCAAGAGGACAGGTACCAAGAGACCCAGTACTTC. Its translation is CSGQEDRYQETQYF.